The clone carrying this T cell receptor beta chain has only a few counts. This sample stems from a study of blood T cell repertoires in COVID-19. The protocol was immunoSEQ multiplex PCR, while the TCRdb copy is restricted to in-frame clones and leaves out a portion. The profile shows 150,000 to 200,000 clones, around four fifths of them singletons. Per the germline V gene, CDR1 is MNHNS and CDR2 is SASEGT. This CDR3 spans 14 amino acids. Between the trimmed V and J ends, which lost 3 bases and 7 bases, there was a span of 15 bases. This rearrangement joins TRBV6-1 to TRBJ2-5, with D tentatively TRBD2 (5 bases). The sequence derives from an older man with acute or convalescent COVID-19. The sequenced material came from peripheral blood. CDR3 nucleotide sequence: TGTGCCAGCAGTGATCTGGAGGTAGACGGGACCCAGTACTTC. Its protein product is CASSDLEVDGTQYF.